This T cell receptor (beta chain) originates from a study of CD8 T cells in ankylosing spondylitis. The sample holds many counts of this clonotype. Germline loops: CDR1 DFQATT, CDR2 SNEGSKA (reference sequence). This CDR3 spans 16 amino acids. The authors made TCR beta libraries by quantitative 5'-RACE with molecular barcodes. MiXCR, applied by TCRdb to the 5' RACE reads, yields one record per CDR3 protein. The table records 200,000 to 300,000 distinct CDR3 sequences, under 30% of them present only once. The receptor was derived from a male donor with ankylosing spondylitis or in good health (not recorded which). Specimen: blood, either unsorted or a sorted T cell fraction (not recorded which). The J gene is TRBJ2-3, the V gene TRBV20-1; the D gene is possibly TRBD2 (6 bases). CDR3 coding DNA: TGCAGCACTATCTACCAGGGTAGCGGATACCCGGGTACGCAGTATTTT. It specifies CSTIYQGSGYPGTQYF.